This T cell receptor beta chain was obtained from a study of CD8 T cells in ankylosing spondylitis. Whole-study findings and limits: Matched ankylosing spondylitis synovial fluid reportedly showed significant enrichment of disease-linked clones. Seemingly distinctive of ankylosing spondylitis blood was a TCR beta motif formed by eight highly homologous variants. As for the disease-linked clones, they showed a CD8+ phenotype and occurred at relatively low frequencies in peripheral blood.

Concerning this clonotype: What it recognizes is unknown.

Molecular-barcoded quantitative 5'-RACE produced these TCR beta libraries. TCRdb ran MiXCR on the 5' RACE reads and lists one entry per CDR3 protein. Of 700,000 to 1,000,000 distinct CDR3 sequences detected, approximately 12% appear once; the ten largest clones hold less than 0.65%. The germline V gene has CDR1 DFQATT and CDR2 SNEGSKA (reference sequence). V dropped 6 bases and J dropped 0 bases, with 21 bases sitting between them. This CDR3 has 17 residues. J is TRBJ2-1 and V is TRBV20-1; D is unresolved. The sequenced sample consisted of blood, either unsorted or a sorted T cell fraction (not recorded which). The receptor was isolated from a male donor with ankylosing spondylitis. CDR3 nucleotides: TGCAGTGCACTCAGACCTCGAGGCATCAGCTCCTACAATGAGCAGTTCTTC. This translates into CSALRPRGISSYNEQFF.